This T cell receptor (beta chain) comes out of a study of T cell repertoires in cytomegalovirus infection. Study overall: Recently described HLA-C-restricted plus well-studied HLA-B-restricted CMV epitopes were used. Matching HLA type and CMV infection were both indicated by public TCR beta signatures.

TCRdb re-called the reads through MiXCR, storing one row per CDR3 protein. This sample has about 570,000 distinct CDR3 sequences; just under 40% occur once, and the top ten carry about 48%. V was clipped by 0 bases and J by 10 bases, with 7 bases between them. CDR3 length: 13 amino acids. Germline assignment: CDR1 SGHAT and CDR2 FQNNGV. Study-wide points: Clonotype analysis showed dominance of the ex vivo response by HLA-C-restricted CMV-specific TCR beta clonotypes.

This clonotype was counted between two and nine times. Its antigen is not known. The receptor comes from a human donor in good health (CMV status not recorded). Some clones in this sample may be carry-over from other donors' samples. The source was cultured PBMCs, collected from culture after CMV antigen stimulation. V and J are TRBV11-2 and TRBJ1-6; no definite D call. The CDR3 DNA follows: TGTGCCAGCAGCTTAGAGAGCGGGTCACCCCTCCACTTT. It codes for CASSLESGSPLHF.